This T cell receptor (beta chain) was found in a study of T cell responses to AZD1222 COVID-19 vaccine. Sequencing was performed with immunoSEQ multiplex PCR; in TCRdb, only in-frame clones are kept and a portion is missing. The sample records 150,000 to 200,000 clones, about 95% being singletons. This clone was detected a few times. The V and J ends lost 0 bases and 3 bases respectively, with 3 bases between them. The CDR3 has 12 amino acids. CDR1 and CDR2 from the germline V gene are LNHNV and YYDKDF (reference sequence). The gene calls are TRBV15 and TRBJ2-7, with D unclear. The sample consisted of peripheral blood, taken on day 0 of AZD1222 vaccination. This TCR was recovered from an adult in good health. The CDR3 DNA reads as TGTGCCACCAGCAGAGAAAGCTACGAGCAGTACTTC. Protein sequence: CATSRESYEQYF.